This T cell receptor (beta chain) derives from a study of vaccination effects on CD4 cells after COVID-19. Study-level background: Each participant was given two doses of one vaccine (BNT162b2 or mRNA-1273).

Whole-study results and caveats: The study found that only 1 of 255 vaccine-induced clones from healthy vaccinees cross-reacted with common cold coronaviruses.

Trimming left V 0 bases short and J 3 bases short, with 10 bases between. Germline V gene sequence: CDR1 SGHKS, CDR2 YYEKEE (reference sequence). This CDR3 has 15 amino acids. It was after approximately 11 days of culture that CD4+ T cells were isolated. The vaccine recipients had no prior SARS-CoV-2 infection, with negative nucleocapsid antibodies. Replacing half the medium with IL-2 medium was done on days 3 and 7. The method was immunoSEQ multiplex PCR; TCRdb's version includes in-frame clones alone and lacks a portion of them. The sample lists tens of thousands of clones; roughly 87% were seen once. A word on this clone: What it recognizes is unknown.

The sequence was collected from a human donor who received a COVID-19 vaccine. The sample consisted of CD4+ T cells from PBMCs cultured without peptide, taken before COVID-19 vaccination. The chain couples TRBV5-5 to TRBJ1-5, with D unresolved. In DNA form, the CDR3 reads TGTGCCAGCAGCTTGGCCGCGGCCAACAATCAGCCCCAGCATTTT. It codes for CASSLAAANNQPQHF. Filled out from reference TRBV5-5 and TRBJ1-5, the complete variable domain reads DAGVTQSPTHLIKTRGQQVTLRCSPISGHKSVSWYQQVLGQGPQFIFQYYEKEERGRGNFPDRFSARQFPNYSSELNVNALLLGDSALYLCASSLAAANNQPQHFGDGTRLSIL.